A single T cell receptor (beta chain) is shown here with its context. Its antigen is currently unknown. The entry originates in a study of T-cell memory formation after mild COVID-19. Study-level points and caveats: CD4+ clones that contracted lay mainly in CM and EM; CD8+ ones lay in EMRA. A balance of CD4 and CD8 characterized clones contracting day 15 to 85, whereas later expanders leaned CD4+. Pre-infection memory carried some responding clones, suggesting that cross-reactive memory joined.

V lost 3 bases and J 6 bases, leaving 14 bases between the germline ends. This CDR3 comprises 14 residues. Germline V gene lookup returns CDR1 SGHKS and CDR2 YYEKEE (reference sequence). UMIs and sample barcodes were carried by the TCR alpha and TCR beta cDNA libraries that 5'RACE produced using constant-segment primers. TCRdb processed the 5' RACE reads anew with MiXCR; each CDR3 protein has one entry. This table holds about 250,000 distinct CDR3 sequences, about a sixth found once. The rearrangement links TRBV5-5 to TRBJ2-3, with a weak D call TRBD1 (5 bases). The source of this sequence is a man aged 18-30 years who had mild COVID-19 (a few samples of this study predate the infection). Cell type and time point are not known. The sequenced sample was PBMCs or a T cell subset sorted from them (not recorded which). The CDR3 is CASSSDTSGDTQYF. The DNA for the CDR3 is TGTGCCAGCAGCTCGGACACTTCTGGGGATACGCAGTATTTT.